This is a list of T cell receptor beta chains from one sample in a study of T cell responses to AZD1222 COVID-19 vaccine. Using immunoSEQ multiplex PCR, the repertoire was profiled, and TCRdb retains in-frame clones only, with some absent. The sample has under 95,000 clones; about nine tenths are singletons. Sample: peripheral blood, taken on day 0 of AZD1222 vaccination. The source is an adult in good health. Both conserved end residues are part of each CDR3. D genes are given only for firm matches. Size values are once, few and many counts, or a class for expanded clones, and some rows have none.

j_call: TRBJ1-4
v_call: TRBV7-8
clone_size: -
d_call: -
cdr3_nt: TGTGCCAGCAGCTTTTTGGCGGGGACAACTAATGAAAAACTGTTTTTT
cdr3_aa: CASSFLAGTTNEKLFF

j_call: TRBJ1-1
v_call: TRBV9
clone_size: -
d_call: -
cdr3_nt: TGTGCCAGCAGCGCTGAGGGGTCGGGGGCGTGGAGCACTGAAGCTTTCTTT
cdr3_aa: CASSAEGSGAWSTEAFF

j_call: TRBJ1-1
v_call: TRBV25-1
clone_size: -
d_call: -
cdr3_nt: TGTGCCAGCAGTGTGTCCCGGGGTGAAGCTTTCTTT
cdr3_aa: CASSVSRGEAFF

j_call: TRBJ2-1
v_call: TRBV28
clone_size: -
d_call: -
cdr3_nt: TGTGCCAGCAGTAAACGACTACTGACCAACAATGAGCAGTTCTTC
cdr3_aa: CASSKRLLTNNEQFF

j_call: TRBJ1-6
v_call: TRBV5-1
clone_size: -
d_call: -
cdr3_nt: TGCGCCAGCAGCCCGGGGGGGACGGAAGATTCACCCCTCCACTTT
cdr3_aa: CASSPGGTEDSPLHF

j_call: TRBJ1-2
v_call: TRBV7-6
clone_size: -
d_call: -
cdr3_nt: TGTGCCATCCCCTCGGTGGGTGGCTACACCTTC
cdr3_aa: CAIPSVGGYTF

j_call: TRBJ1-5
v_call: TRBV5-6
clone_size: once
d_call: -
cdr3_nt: TGTGCCAGCAGCTTCAGGGGAGGTGCCCAGCATTTT
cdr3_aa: CASSFRGGAQHF

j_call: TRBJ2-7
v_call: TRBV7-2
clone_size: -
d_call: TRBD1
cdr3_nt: TGTGCCAGCAGCTTAGCGGGACGGACAGGAACTTACGAGCAGTACTTC
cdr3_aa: CASSLAGRTGTYEQYF

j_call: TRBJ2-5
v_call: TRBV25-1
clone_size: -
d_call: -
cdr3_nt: TGTGCCAGCAGTCCAGGGATAGAGACCCAGTACTTC
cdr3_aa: CASSPGIETQYF

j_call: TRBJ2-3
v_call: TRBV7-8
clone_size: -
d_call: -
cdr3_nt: TGTGCCAGCAGCTTTAGCAATGGAGGGGCCACAGATACGCAGTATTTT
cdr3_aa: CASSFSNGGATDTQYF